The 5 T cell receptor beta chains given below trace back to one sample, sequenced in a study of cytomegalovirus exposure and HLA in healthy donors. With 60 Vbeta and 13 Jbeta primers, the PCR was carried out. Clones were read by immunoSEQ multiplex PCR, and TCRdb kept only the in-frame ones, dropping some. The table shows around 110,000 clones, with approximately 76% occurring only once. Sequences were obtained from PBMCs. These receptors came from a man in his late teens or twenties in good health and CMV-seronegative.

The CDR3 DNA sequence: TGTGCCAGCAGTTTGGCGGGTTACGAGCAGTACTTC. This translates into CASSLAGYEQYF. This chain uses TRBV11-2 with TRBJ2-7; a weak D match, TRBD2 (5 bases). The V end was cut by 6 bases, the J end by 4 bases, with 10 bases between. The CDR3 covers 12 residues. Per germline, CDR1 SGHAT and CDR2 FQNNGV.

The rearrangement joins TRBV28 to TRBJ2-1, with 8 bases that match TRBD1. V shed 6 bases, J shed 3 bases, and the junction held 10 bases outside the gene matches. The CDR3 covers 16 residues. Germline V gives CDR1 MDHEN, CDR2 SYDVKM. The CDR3 sequence: CASRLPQGEIYNEQFF. In DNA, the CDR3 is TGTGCCAGCAGACTACCACAGGGGGAAATCTACAATGAGCAGTTCTTC.

The table lists this clone with a few counts. The V call is TRBV7-6, the J call TRBJ1-1; 7 bases line up with TRBD1. The CDR3 covers 16 residues. The ends lost 5 bases at V and 4 bases at J; junction bases unmatched: 13. The germline gives CDR1 SGHVS, CDR2 FNYEAQ. The CDR3 nucleotides are TGTGCCAGCAGCCCAATCCCAGGGGGGATCGGCACTGAAGCTTTCTTT. It specifies CASSPIPGGIGTEAFF.

The rearrangement joins TRBV15 to TRBJ2-7; 10 bases line up with TRBD1. Per germline, CDR1 LNHNV and CDR2 YYDKDF (reference sequence). The J segment lost 5 bases and the V segment lost 4 bases, leaving 8 bases of the junction unmatched. The CDR3 has 15 amino acids. CDR3 DNA sequence: TGTGCCACCAGCAACCCCGGGACAGGGGTTCACGAGCAGTACTTC. Translated, it gives CATSNPGTGVHEQYF.

The chain carries TRBV10-1 and TRBJ1-4, with 9 bases lining up with TRBD1. The CDR3 length is 15 residues. Germline lookup yields CDR1 WNHNN and CDR2 SYGVQD (reference sequence). The J segment lost 7 bases and the V segment lost 7 bases, leaving 10 bases of the junction unmatched. The CDR3 region is CASNPYRGLSEKLFF. The DNA of the CDR3 is TGCGCCAGCAACCCATACAGGGGGCTTTCTGAAAAACTGTTTTTT.